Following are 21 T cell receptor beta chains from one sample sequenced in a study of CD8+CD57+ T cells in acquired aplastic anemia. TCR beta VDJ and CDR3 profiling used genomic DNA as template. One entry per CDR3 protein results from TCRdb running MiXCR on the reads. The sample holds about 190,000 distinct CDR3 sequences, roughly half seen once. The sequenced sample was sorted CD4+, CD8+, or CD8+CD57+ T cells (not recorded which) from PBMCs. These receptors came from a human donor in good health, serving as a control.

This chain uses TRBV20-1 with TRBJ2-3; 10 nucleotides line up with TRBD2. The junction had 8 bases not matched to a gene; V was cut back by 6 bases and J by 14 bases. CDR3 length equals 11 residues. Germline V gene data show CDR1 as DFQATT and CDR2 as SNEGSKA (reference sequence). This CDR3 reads CSAFSSGGPYF. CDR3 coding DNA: TGCAGTGCCTTCTCTAGCGGGGGTCCGTATTTT.

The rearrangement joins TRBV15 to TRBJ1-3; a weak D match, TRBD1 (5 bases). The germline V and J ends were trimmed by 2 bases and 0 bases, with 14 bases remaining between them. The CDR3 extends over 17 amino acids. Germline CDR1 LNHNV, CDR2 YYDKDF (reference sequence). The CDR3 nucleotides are TGTGCCACCAGCAGAAAAAACAGGAACCTCTCTGGAAACACCATATATTTT. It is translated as CATSRKNRNLSGNTIYF.

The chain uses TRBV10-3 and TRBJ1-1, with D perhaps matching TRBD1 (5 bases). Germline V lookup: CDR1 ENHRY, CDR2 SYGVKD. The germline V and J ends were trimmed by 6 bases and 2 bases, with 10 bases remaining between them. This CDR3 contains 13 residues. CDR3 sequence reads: CAIRQGPNTEAFF. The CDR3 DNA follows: TGTGCCATCAGGCAGGGCCCAAACACTGAAGCTTTCTTT.

The CDR3 is CASSPRGGPLNEKLFF. Written as DNA, the CDR3 is TGTGCCAGCAGCCCTCGGGGGGGCCCCTTAAATGAAAAACTGTTTTTT. The J gene is TRBJ1-4, the V gene TRBV7-2; possibly TRBD1 for D (6 bases). Trimming stripped 5 bases from V and 5 bases from J, with 18 bases between. Germline-derived CDR1 and CDR2 are SGHTA and FQGNSA. The CDR3 has 16 amino acids.

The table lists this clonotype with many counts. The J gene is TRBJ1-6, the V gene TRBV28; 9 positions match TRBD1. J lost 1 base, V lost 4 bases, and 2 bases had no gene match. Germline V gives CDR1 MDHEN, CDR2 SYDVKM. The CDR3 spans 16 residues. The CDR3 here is CASSSTGGSYNSPLHF. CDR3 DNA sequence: TGTGCCAGCAGTTCGACAGGGGGATCCTATAATTCACCCCTCCACTTT.

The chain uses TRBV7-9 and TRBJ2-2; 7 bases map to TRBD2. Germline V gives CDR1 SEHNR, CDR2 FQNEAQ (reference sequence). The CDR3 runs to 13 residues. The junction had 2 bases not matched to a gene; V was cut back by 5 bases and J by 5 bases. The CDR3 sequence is CASSPRETGELFF. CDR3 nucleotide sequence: TGTGCCAGCAGCCCGCGGGAGACCGGGGAGCTGTTTTTT.

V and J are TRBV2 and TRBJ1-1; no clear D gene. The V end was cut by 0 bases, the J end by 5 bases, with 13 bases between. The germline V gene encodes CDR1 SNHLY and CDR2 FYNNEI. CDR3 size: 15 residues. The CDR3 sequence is CASSEARRVLTEAFF. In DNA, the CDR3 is TGTGCCAGCAGTGAAGCTCGACGGGTTCTTACTGAAGCTTTCTTT.

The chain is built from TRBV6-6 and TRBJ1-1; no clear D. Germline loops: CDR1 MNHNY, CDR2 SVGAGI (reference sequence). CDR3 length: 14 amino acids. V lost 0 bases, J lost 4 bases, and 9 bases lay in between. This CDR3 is CASSYSTHGTEAFF. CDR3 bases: TGTGCCAGCAGTTACTCCACGCATGGCACTGAAGCTTTCTTT.

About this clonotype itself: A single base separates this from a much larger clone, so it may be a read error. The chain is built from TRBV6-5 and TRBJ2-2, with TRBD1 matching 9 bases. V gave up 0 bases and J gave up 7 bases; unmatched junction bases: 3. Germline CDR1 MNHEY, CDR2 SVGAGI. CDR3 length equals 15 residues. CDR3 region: CASSYSQTGGGELFF. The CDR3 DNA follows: TGTGCCAGCAGTTACTCTCAGACAGGGGGCGGGGAGCTGTTTTTT.

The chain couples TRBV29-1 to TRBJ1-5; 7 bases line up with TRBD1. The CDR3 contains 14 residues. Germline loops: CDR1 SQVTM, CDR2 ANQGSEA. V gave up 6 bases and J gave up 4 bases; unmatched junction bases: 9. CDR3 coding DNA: TGCAGCGTCACTTACGGGACAGTGAATCAGCCCCAGCATTTT. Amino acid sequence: CSVTYGTVNQPQHF.

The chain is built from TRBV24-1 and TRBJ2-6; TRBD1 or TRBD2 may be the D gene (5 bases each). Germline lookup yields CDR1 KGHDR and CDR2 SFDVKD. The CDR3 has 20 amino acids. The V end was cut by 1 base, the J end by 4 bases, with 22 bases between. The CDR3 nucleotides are TGTGCCACCAGTGATTTTAGTCGGCAGGGAGCGAACACCGGGGCCAACGTCCTGACTTTC. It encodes CATSDFSRQGANTGANVLTF.

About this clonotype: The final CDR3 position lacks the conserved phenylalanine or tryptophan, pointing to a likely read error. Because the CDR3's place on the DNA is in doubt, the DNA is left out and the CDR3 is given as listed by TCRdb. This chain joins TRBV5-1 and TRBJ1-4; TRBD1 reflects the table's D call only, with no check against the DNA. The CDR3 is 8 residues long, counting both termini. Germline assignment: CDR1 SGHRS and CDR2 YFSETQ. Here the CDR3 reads CASSLGTV.

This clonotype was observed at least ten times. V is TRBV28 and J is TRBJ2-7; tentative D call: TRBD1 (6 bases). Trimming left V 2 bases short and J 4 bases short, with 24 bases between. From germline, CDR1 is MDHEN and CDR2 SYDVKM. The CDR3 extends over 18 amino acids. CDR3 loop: CASSLIFPLGVQGYEQYF. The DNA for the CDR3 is TGTGCCAGCAGTTTAATATTCCCTCTGGGTGTGCAGGGGTACGAGCAGTACTTC.

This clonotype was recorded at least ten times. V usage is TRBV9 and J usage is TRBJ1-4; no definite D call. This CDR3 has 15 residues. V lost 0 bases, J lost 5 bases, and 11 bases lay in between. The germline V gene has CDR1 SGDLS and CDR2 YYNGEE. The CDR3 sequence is CASSVGGRENEKLFF. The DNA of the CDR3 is TGTGCCAGCAGCGTAGGTGGTAGAGAGAATGAAAAACTGTTTTTT.

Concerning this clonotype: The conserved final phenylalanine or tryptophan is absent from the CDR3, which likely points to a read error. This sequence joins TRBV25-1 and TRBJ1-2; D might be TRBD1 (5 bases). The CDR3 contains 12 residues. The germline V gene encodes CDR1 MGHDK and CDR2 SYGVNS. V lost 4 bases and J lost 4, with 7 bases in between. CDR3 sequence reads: CASSGDGYGYTL. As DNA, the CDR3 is TGTGCCAGCAGTGGGGACGGCTATGGCTACACCCTC.

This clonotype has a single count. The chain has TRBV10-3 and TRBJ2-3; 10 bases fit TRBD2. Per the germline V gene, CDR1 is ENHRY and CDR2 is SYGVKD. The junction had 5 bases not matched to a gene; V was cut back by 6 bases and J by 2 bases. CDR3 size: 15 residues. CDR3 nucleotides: TGTGCCATCAGCCAACTAGCGGGGAACACAGATACGCAGTATTTT. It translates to CAISQLAGNTDTQYF.

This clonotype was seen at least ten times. The CDR3 spells CASSIQFAEPQHF. The CDR3 DNA sequence: TGTGCCAGTAGTATTCAGTTCGCTGAGCCCCAGCATTTT. The chain couples TRBV19 to TRBJ1-5; D not resolved. Trimming pared 3 bases from V and 8 bases from J, leaving 11 bases between. Germline V gene lookup returns CDR1 LNHDA and CDR2 SQIVND (reference sequence). The CDR3 is 13 amino acids. Full variable domain (outside the CDR3, taken from reference TRBV19 and TRBJ1-5): DGGITQSPKYLFRKEGQNVTLSCEQNLNHDAMYWYRQDPGQGLRLIYYSQIVNDFQKGDIAEGYSVSREKKESFPLTVTSAQKNPTAFYLCASSIQFAEPQHFGDGTRLSIL.

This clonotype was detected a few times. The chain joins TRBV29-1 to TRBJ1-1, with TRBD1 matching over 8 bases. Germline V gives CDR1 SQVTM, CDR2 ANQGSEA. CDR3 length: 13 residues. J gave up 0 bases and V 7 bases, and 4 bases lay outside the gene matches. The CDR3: CSASGQVNTEAFF. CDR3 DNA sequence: TGCAGCGCATCGGGACAGGTGAACACTGAAGCTTTCTTT.

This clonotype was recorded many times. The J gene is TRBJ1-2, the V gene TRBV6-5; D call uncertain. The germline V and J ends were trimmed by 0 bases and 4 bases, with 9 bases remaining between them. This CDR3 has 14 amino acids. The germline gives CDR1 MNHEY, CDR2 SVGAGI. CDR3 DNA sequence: TGTGCCAGCAGTTACTCAGAGAGGACCTATGGCTACACCTTC. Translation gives CASSYSERTYGYTF.

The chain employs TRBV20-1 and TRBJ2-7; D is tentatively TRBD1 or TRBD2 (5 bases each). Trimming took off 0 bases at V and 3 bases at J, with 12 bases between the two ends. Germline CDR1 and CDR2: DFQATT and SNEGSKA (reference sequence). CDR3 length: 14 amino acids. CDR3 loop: CSARDRDGGYEQYF. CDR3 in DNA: TGCAGTGCTAGAGATAGGGACGGTGGCTACGAGCAGTACTTC.

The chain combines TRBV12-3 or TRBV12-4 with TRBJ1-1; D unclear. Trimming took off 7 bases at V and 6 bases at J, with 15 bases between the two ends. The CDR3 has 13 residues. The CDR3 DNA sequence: TGTGCCAGCACCCTCAAGGGTCACCCTGAAGCTTTCTTT. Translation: CASTLKGHPEAFF.